This T cell receptor (beta chain) emerged from a study of regulatory T cells in long-lasting Graves disease (TCRdb year 2021). At the level of the whole study: Persistent Graves' disease was defined as antithyroid drug treatment for over 5 years with persistently positive TSH receptor autoantibodies. Persistent Graves' disease patients in the clinical cohort had taken antithyroid drugs for roughly ten years on average. The study took place in China and was registered as a clinical trial. Patients with persistent Graves' disease were compared with patients with newly diagnosed Graves' disease using TCR sequencing and RNA sequencing of peripheral blood. TCR sequencing covered around 13 persistent and some 20 newly diagnosed Graves' disease patients, around 33 samples in total.

Overall results and qualifications from the work: Peripheral blood alone was examined, since thyroid tissue, which constituted the primary lesion, could not be accessed. Preferential use of TRBV28, TRBJ1-2 and TRBJ2-5 was observed in persistent disease, whereas TRBV20-1 and TRBJ2-1 were favored in newly diagnosed disease. As a limitation, the authors acknowledged that the small sample size may reduce accuracy. Sequencing and analysis were restricted to the TCR beta chain. A larger number of public clonotypes was shared among persistent patients (2,741) than among newly diagnosed patients (around 880). Compared with newly diagnosed patients, patients with persistent Graves' disease had lower TCR Shannon entropy and fewer highly expanded clones, which suggests clonal expansion.

The CDR3 runs 16 amino acids, cysteine and phenylalanine included. Only CDR3 DNA remains: 48 bases, in frame from the first base. In the germline V gene, CDR1 corresponds to MDHEN and CDR2 to SYDVKM. Cut back by 6 bases and 6 bases, the V and J ends lie 20 bases apart. The library came from multiplex PCR. TCRdb records Illumina HiSeq 4000 as the sequencer. iRepertoire HTBI primers and Arm-PCR amplification of CDR3 regions were used to construct TCR beta libraries. Before sequencing, the PCR products went through gel purification. The paper's data handling went like this. Gene usage analysis of CDR3 amino acid clonotypes used the 62 TRBV and about 15 TRBJ segments found across samples. Filtered high-quality paired reads were merged into contigs using COPE and FqMerger. BLAST was used to align contigs to IMGT TRBV, TRBD and TRBJ reference genes, and CDR3 was defined according to IMGT. Any clonotype with a frequency above 0.1% was counted as a highly expanded clone. Shannon entropy served as the measure of repertoire diversity, while the Gini coefficient captured V-J evenness. Public clonotypes were defined as clonotypes shared by more than one individual. TCRdb reran the public reads through fastp at Q25 and MiXCR, keeping productive beta chains. Each entry is one CDR3 protein sequence, shown with its most common DNA and genes. These V and J calls derive from TCRdb rather than the authors' analysis. The sample includes more than 350,000 distinct CDR3 sequences, with roughly a fifth observed a single time. The top ten clones comprise approximately 14% of the sample.

The sample's time point label is to be understood as: persistent/refractory GD, antithyroid drugs over 5 years with positive TRAb. For both TCR sequencing and RNA sequencing, RNA was extracted from PBMCs using TRIzol. The diagnosis of Graves' disease followed American Thyroid Association guidelines. Patients for the study were recruited at an endocrinology department in Xi'an, China. Each patient gave roughly 8.4 milliliters of peripheral blood, collected in an EDTA anticoagulant tube. PBMCs were isolated by Ficoll Paque Plus density gradient separation without further T cell sorting. An Agilent 2100 Bioanalyzer and agarose gel were used to check RNA quality, while a NanoDrop 2000 measured RNA concentration. A word on this clonotype: What antigen it recognizes has not been identified. No base-level quality is on record; no much larger clone is a single base apart.

Here the sequenced sample was peripheral blood mononuclear cells (PBMCs), taken when the disease was refractory, from a patient treated with antithyroid drugs. The source of this sequence is a female donor with Graves disease. Recombination linked TRBV28 to TRBJ2-2; the D element might be TRBD1 or TRBD2, as each aligns at 6 bases. The nucleotide sequence is given as TGTGCCAGCAGCTCCGGGACAATCAAGCGGGCCGGGGAGCTGTTTTTT. It is translated as CASSSGTIKRAGELFF.